This T cell receptor (beta chain) stems from a study of T cells in Graves' hyperthyroidism and ophthalmopathy. TCR beta CDR3 regions were amplified from RNA. HTBI primers drove first-round RT-PCR of the TCR CDR3. TCRdb redid the calling of the multiplex PCR reads with MiXCR, one entry per CDR3 protein. The sample yields around 600,000 distinct CDR3 sequences, 14% seen once. This clonotype was seen repeatedly, ten times or more. The J segment lost 2 bases and the V segment lost 7 bases, leaving 10 bases of the junction unmatched. The CDR3 loop spans 14 amino acids. Germline V gives CDR1 DFQATT, CDR2 SNEGSKA (reference sequence).

This sequence originates from a woman in her late teens or twenties with Graves' ophthalmopathy. The sample taken for sequencing was blood. The chain links TRBV20-1 to TRBJ2-7, with TRBD2 identical over 8 bases. The CDR3 reads CSGKSGRSAYEQYF. In DNA form, the CDR3 reads TGCAGTGGCAAAAGCGGGAGATCGGCCTACGAGCAGTACTTC.